The 15 T cell receptor beta chains listed next were all sequenced from one sample in a study of ipilimumab plus nivolumab after autologous stem cell transplantation. Assay: immunoSEQ multiplex PCR; the TCRdb copy retains only in-frame clones and omits some. This table holds 35,000 to 50,000 clones, approximately 91% found once. The source material was PBMCs, sampled in a trial of ipilimumab plus nivolumab as post-transplant consolidation. The receptors derive from a male donor with multiple myeloma.

V and J are TRBV19 and TRBJ1-1; D gene ambiguous. The CDR3 has 15 amino acids. The germline CDR1 and CDR2 sequences are LNHDA and SQIVND (reference sequence). Trimming shortened V by 7 bases and J by 2 bases, and 17 bases separated the two germline ends. The CDR3 sequence: CASNPQLSPNTEAFF. The CDR3 DNA is TGTGCCAGTAATCCACAGCTCTCACCTAACACTGAAGCTTTCTTT.

The chain carries TRBV7-9 and TRBJ1-1, with D uncertain. From germline, CDR1 is SEHNR and CDR2 FQNEAQ (reference sequence). There are 13 residues in the CDR3. Trimming cost V 0 bases and J 4 bases, with 6 bases left between them. In DNA form, the CDR3 reads TGTGCCAGCAGCTTAGCGTATACCACTGAAGCTTTCTTT. This codes for CASSLAYTTEAFF.

Regarding this clone: The junction does not match germline at one end; this may be a read error. The V gene is TRBV19, the J gene TRBJ2-4; the match to TRBD1 covers 9 bases. The CDR3 has 12 residues. Germline assignment: CDR1 LNHDA and CDR2 SQIVND (reference sequence). The CDR3 DNA follows: TGTGCCAGTAGTCCTACAGGGGGCGAACCGATCTTC. Amino acids: CASSPTGGEPIF.

The chain couples TRBV19 to TRBJ2-1; 7 bases match TRBD1. The CDR3 sequence is 17 residues long. Trimming cost V 3 bases and J 0 bases; bases outside gene matches: 8. Germline loops: CDR1 LNHDA, CDR2 SQIVND (reference sequence). The CDR3 region is CASSIGPDRVSYNEQFF. The CDR3 nucleotides read TGTGCCAGTAGTATCGGTCCAGACAGGGTCTCCTACAATGAGCAGTTCTTC. The entire variable domain, with the rest obtained from reference TRBV19 and TRBJ2-1, is as follows: DGGITQSPKYLFRKEGQNVTLSCEQNLNHDAMYWYRQDPGQGLRLIYYSQIVNDFQKGDIAEGYSVSREKKESFPLTVTSAQKNPTAFYLCASSIGPDRVSYNEQFFGPGTRLTVL.

The V gene is TRBV6-5, the J gene TRBJ1-2; tentative D call: TRBD1 (6 bases). CDR3 length: 15 residues. The V end was cut by 0 bases, the J end by 8 bases, with 16 bases between. The germline V gene encodes CDR1 MNHEY and CDR2 SVGAGI. CDR3 sequence (DNA): TGTGCCAGCAGTTACTCTCCAGGGGTTGGTATGGGCTACACCTTC. It encodes CASSYSPGVGMGYTF.

The chain uses TRBV27 and TRBJ2-1; 10 positions match TRBD1. Germline assignment: CDR1 MNHEY and CDR2 SMNVEV (reference sequence). Losses at the gene ends were 5 bases for V and 6 bases for J; bases not matched to a gene: 4. CDR3 length equals 14 residues. The CDR3 nucleotides are TGTGCCAGCAGTCTGGGACAGGGGCGCAATGAGCAGTTCTTC. Encoded protein: CASSLGQGRNEQFF.

This sequence joins TRBV18 and TRBJ2-7; D is undetermined. This CDR3 comprises 12 residues. The germline V gene encodes CDR1 KGHSH and CDR2 LQKENI. V was trimmed by 3 bases and J by 4 bases, leaving 7 bases between them. For the CDR3, the DNA is TGTGCCAGCTCACCTGAGCCTTACGAGCAGTACTTC. Translating gives CASSPEPYEQYF.

V gene TRBV5-4 combines with J gene TRBJ1-3; D unclear. CDR1 SGHNT and CDR2 YYREEE come from the germline V gene (reference sequence). The V and J ends lost 1 base and 5 bases respectively, with 10 bases between them. The CDR3 runs to 14 residues. DNA for the CDR3: TGTGCCAGCAGCTTGCCCGACGGCAGAAACACCATATATTTT. Its translation is CASSLPDGRNTIYF.

V and J are TRBV6-5 and TRBJ2-7; D is unresolved. V was pared by 0 bases and J by 2 bases, with 8 bases between. Germline assignment: CDR1 MNHEY and CDR2 SVGAGI. The CDR3 runs to 14 residues. The CDR3 nucleotides read TGTGCCAGCAGTTACTCGCACATTACCTACGAGCAGTACTTC. It codes for CASSYSHITYEQYF.

The chain joins TRBV7-3 to TRBJ2-1, with TRBD1 identical over 9 bases. The CDR3 loop spans 15 amino acids. CDR1 and CDR2 from the germline V gene are SGHTA and FQGTGA. Losses at the gene ends were 5 bases for V and 2 bases for J; bases not matched to a gene: 4. CDR3 amino acids: CASSPQGAAYNEQFF. DNA for the CDR3: TGTGCCAGCAGCCCACAGGGGGCAGCCTACAATGAGCAGTTCTTC.

V and J are TRBV7-7 and TRBJ2-1, with 8 bases fitting TRBD1. Germline CDR1 and CDR2: SSHAT and FNYEAQ (reference sequence). V lost 1 base, J lost 2 bases, and 7 bases stayed unmatched. This CDR3 contains 17 residues. This CDR3 reads CASSLGFGQGAYNEQFF. DNA of the CDR3: TGTGCCAGCAGCTTAGGTTTCGGACAGGGAGCCTACAATGAGCAGTTCTTC.

CDR3 sequence: CASSRVRQPVYEQYF. DNA for the CDR3: TGTGCCAGCAGCCGGGTGCGCCAGCCCGTCTACGAGCAGTACTTC. The chain employs TRBV14 and TRBJ2-7; D uncertain. CDR1 is SGHDN, CDR2 FVKESK, per germline. CDR3 length: 15 residues. V lost 4 bases, J lost 3 bases, and 16 bases lay in between.

The chain links TRBV6-4 to TRBJ1-2; D call uncertain. Germline-derived CDR1 and CDR2 are MRHNA and SNTAGT. The CDR3 extends over 12 amino acids. Trimming cost V 5 bases and J 5 bases, with 9 bases left between them. This CDR3 reads CASSKEGYGYTF. CDR3 nucleotide sequence: TGTGCCAGCAGTAAGGAGGGTTATGGCTACACCTTC.

The chain uses TRBV7-3 and TRBJ2-1, with 9 bases identical to TRBD2. With 5 bases clipped from V and 0 bases from J, the junction kept 5 bases outside the gene matches. This CDR3 has 16 amino acids. Germline CDR1 reads SGHTA; CDR2 reads FQGTGA. CDR3 protein: CASSPLSGSSYNEQFF. CDR3 coding DNA: TGTGCCAGCAGCCCCCTTAGCGGGAGCTCCTACAATGAGCAGTTCTTC. Together with reference TRBV7-3 and TRBJ2-1, the CDR3 gives the full variable domain: GAGVSQTPSNKVTEKGKYVELRCDPISGHTALYWYRQSLGQGPEFLIYFQGTGAADDSGLPNDRFFAVRPEGSVSTLKIQRTERGDSAVYLCASSPLSGSSYNEQFFGPGTRLTVL.

This sequence joins TRBV27 and TRBJ2-1, with D perhaps TRBD1 or TRBD2 (5 bases each). There are 14 residues in the CDR3. The V end lost 4 bases, the J end lost 5 bases, and 12 bases lay between the germline ends. Germline-derived CDR1 and CDR2 are MNHEY and SMNVEV (reference sequence). CDR3 loop: CASSYGGPHNEQFF. The CDR3 nucleotides are TGTGCCAGCAGTTATGGGGGACCTCACAATGAGCAGTTCTTC.